This T cell receptor beta chain was sequenced for a study of T cell changes during pregnancy in multiple sclerosis. Here immunoSEQ multiplex PCR was the method, and the copy in TCRdb shows in-frame clones only, minus some. The sample has fewer than 110,000 clones; 75% to 95% are singletons. CDR3 size: 16 residues. From germline, CDR1 is SGDLS and CDR2 YYNGEE. Trimming pared 0 bases from V and 3 bases from J, leaving 14 bases between. The clonotype was recovered from a female donor with multiple sclerosis, enrolled in a pregnancy study. This chain joins TRBV9 and TRBJ2-3; the D gene is possibly TRBD2 (6 bases). The sample in question was peripheral blood, obtained in the second trimester of pregnancy. The CDR3 bases are TGTGCCAGCAGCGTAGGGGCGGGACGGTGGACAGATACGCAGTATTTT. Its translation is CASSVGAGRWTDTQYF.